Below, 18 T cell receptor beta chains from the same sample are listed, as sequenced in a study of response to subunit inactivated influenza vaccine. TCRdb independently ran MiXCR on the RT-PCR reads; one entry per CDR3 protein. The sample includes about 570,000 distinct CDR3 sequences, roughly 10% seen only once; the top ten take about 11%. The same sample was also used in a study of T cells expressing NK-cell markers. This second study notes: A 5'RACE template switching approach incorporating UMIs was used to make TCR beta cDNA.

The sequencing here drew on PBMCs from blood, taken on the day of vaccination. The receptors come from a man aged 45-60 years who received an inactivated influenza vaccine.

This chain links TRBV4-2 with TRBJ2-5, with D possibly TRBD2 on 6 matching bases. CDR3 size: 15 residues. Germline loops: CDR1 LGHNA, CDR2 YNFKEQ. The V end was cut by 4 bases, the J end by 4 bases, with 16 bases between. This chain's CDR3 is CASSRKASEGETQYF. CDR3 in DNA: TGTGCCAGCAGCCGGAAGGCCTCGGAGGGAGAGACCCAGTACTTC.

V usage is TRBV20-1 and J usage is TRBJ2-5, with D unresolved. Germline V gene data show CDR1 as DFQATT and CDR2 as SNEGSKA (reference sequence). V was cut by 0 bases and J by 3 bases, with 23 bases left in between. The CDR3 extends over 18 amino acids. The CDR3 protein is CSARDSYIKALAEETQYF. CDR3 nucleotides: TGCAGTGCTAGAGATTCCTATATTAAAGCCCTGGCAGAAGAGACCCAGTACTTC.

This clonotype has more than one count but fewer than ten. The chain recombines TRBV18 with TRBJ2-7, with D possibly TRBD2 on 6 matching bases. The CDR3 has 19 amino acids. With 0 bases removed from V and 0 bases from J, the gap between germline ends came to 21 bases. CDR1 and CDR2 from the germline V gene are KGHSH and LQKENI. The CDR3 spells CASSPPGLTSPSASYEQYF. CDR3 nucleotide sequence: TGTGCCAGCTCACCACCGGGCTTGACGTCGCCTAGCGCCTCCTACGAGCAGTACTTC.

The CDR3 is CASSRGDREGNEQFF. The CDR3, as DNA: TGTGCCAGCTCACGCGGGGACAGGGAGGGGAATGAGCAGTTCTTC. V and J are TRBV18 and TRBJ2-1; 9 bases match TRBD1. V gave up 4 bases and J gave up 7 bases; unmatched junction bases: 8. The CDR3 totals 15 residues. The germline gives CDR1 KGHSH, CDR2 LQKENI.

The chain is built from TRBV29-1 and TRBJ2-1; 7 nucleotides line up with TRBD1. Per germline, CDR1 SQVTM and CDR2 ANQGSEA. V lost 8 bases, J lost 8 bases, and 6 bases stayed unmatched. The CDR3 runs 11 residues. The CDR3 region is CSSDRVDEQFF. The CDR3 nucleotides are TGCAGCTCCGACAGGGTTGATGAGCAGTTCTTC.

V gene TRBV6-1 combines with J gene TRBJ2-5; no reliable D call. Germline CDR1 is MNHNS and CDR2 is SASEGT. The CDR3 runs to 11 residues. V shed 9 bases and J shed 4 bases, with 9 bases lying between them. CDR3 nucleotides: TGTGCCAGTAGGGTGGGAGAGACCCAGTACTTC. Protein product: CASRVGETQYF.

This clonotype came up many times. The V and J genes are TRBV29-1 and TRBJ2-1; D unclear. CDR1 is SQVTM, CDR2 ANQGSEA, per germline. The CDR3 contains 13 residues. Between the trimmed V and J ends, which lost 1 base and 10 bases, there was a span of 14 bases. CDR3 DNA sequence: TGCAGCGTTGAAGTTCCGTATACAAAAGAGCAGTTCTTC. Protein sequence: CSVEVPYTKEQFF.

This chain joins TRBV9 and TRBJ2-7, with 10 positions matching TRBD2. The CDR3 runs 15 residues. V was pared by 8 bases and J by 1 base, with 9 bases of the junction left unmatched. Germline V gene data show CDR1 as SGDLS and CDR2 as YYNGEE. The DNA of the CDR3 is TGTGCCAGATCACGCCCTAGCGGGAGATCCTACGAGCAGTACTTC. This encodes CARSRPSGRSYEQYF. The whole variable domain, filled in from reference TRBV9 and TRBJ2-7, reads DSGVTQTPKHLITATGQRVTLRCSPRSGDLSVYWYQQSLDQGLQFLIQYYNGEERAKGNILERFSAQQFPDLHSELNLSSLELGDSALYFCARSRPSGRSYEQYFGPGTRLTVT.

This clonotype was observed a handful of times. The genes are TRBV10-3 and TRBJ2-7; TRBD1 aligns across 8 bases. The V segment lost 2 bases and the J segment 3 bases; nucleotides outside the gene matches: 6. The CDR3 is 15 amino acids. Germline CDR1 and CDR2: ENHRY and SYGVKD. The CDR3 DNA sequence: TGTGCCATCAGTGAGGCGGACAGGGTCGGCTACGAGCAGTACTTC. This sequence encodes CAISEADRVGYEQYF.

A note on this clonotype: One junction end disagrees with the germline gene, perhaps due to a read error. The genes are TRBV7-9 and TRBJ2-4, with 8 bases that match TRBD1. This CDR3 contains 16 residues. The germline gives CDR1 SEHNR, CDR2 FQNEAQ (reference sequence). The CDR3 DNA sequence: TGTGCTAGCAGCCACGGACAGGGTATTAGAAAAAACATTCAGTACTTC. Protein product: CASSHGQGIRKNIQYF. Full variable domain (rest looked up from reference TRBV7-9 and TRBJ2-4): DTGVSQNPRHKITKRGQNVTFRCDPISEHNRLYWYRQTLGQGPEFLTYFQNEAQLEKSRLLSDRFSAERPKGSFSTLEIQRTEQGDSAMYLCASSHGQGIRKNIQYFGAGTRLSVL.

The sample holds many counts of this clonotype. The V gene is TRBV27, the J gene TRBJ1-3; perhaps TRBD1 as D (6 bases). V lost 8 bases and J 0 bases, leaving 14 bases between the germline ends. Germline V CDR1 and CDR2: MNHEY, SMNVEV (reference sequence). This CDR3 is built from 15 residues. The CDR3 DNA follows: TGTGCCAGCTCACGAGGGGGTTCCTCTGGAAACACCATATATTTT. Residues: CASSRGGSSGNTIYF.

The DNA for the CDR3 is TGTGCCAGCAGTGTATCTGGGGCAGACACGCGAAGACAAGAGACCCAGTACTTC. As protein: CASSVSGADTRRQETQYF. This chain links TRBV2 with TRBJ2-5, with D tentatively TRBD1 (5 bases). The V and J ends lost 4 bases and 2 bases respectively, with 23 bases between them. The CDR3 covers 18 residues. The germline V gene encodes CDR1 SNHLY and CDR2 FYNNEI.

This clonotype has a handful of counts. The chain combines TRBV11-2 with TRBJ2-2, with 7 positions matching TRBD1. The length of the CDR3 is 16 residues. Germline V lookup: CDR1 SGHAT, CDR2 FQNNGV. The V segment lost 3 bases and the J segment 6 bases; nucleotides outside the gene matches: 10. CDR3 sequence (DNA): TGTGCCAGCAGCTTCCCCCGACAGGGAGAATCCGGGGAGCTGTTTTTT. Protein sequence: CASSFPRQGESGELFF.

This clonotype has at least ten counts. The rearrangement links TRBV3-1 to TRBJ1-1, with D hard to call. Germline V gene sequence: CDR1 LGHDT, CDR2 YNNKEL (reference sequence). Trimming shortened V by 2 bases and J by 6 bases, and 7 bases separated the two germline ends. This CDR3 region has 12 residues. For the CDR3, the DNA is TGTGCCAGCAGCCAAATGGGTGCTGAAGCTTTCTTT. Its translation: CASSQMGAEAFF.

This clonotype showed up many times. DNA of the CDR3: TGTGCCAGCAGCCAAGGGACCACTTTGGGCAATGAGCAGTTCTTC. Protein product: CASSQGTTLGNEQFF. The gene calls are TRBV3-1 and TRBJ2-1; D remains unclear. CDR3 length equals 15 residues. The V gene's germline CDR1 is LGHDT and CDR2 YNNKEL (reference sequence). V was clipped by 1 base and J by 6 bases, with 13 bases between them.

The table lists this clonotype with a few counts. The chain joins TRBV24-1 to TRBJ2-2, with D perhaps TRBD1 or TRBD2 (5 bases each). The V gene's germline CDR1 is KGHDR and CDR2 SFDVKD. V was cut by 2 bases and J by 5 bases, with 14 bases left in between. This CDR3 contains 16 residues. The CDR3 region has the DNA TGTGCCACCAGTGATTCCAGGGACCCTCGGACCGGGGAGCTGTTTTTT. Amino acid sequence: CATSDSRDPRTGELFF.

This clonotype was counted only a few times. V and J are TRBV7-3 and TRBJ2-3; D is tentatively TRBD1 or TRBD2 (6 bases each). The V and J ends lost 3 bases and 6 bases respectively, with 19 bases between them. The CDR3 spans 16 residues. Germline V CDR1 and CDR2: SGHTA, FQGTGA. This CDR3 reads CASSLNGGRRFDTQYF. CDR3 DNA sequence: TGTGCCAGCAGCTTGAACGGGGGCCGCCGTTTCGATACGCAGTATTTT.

This chain links TRBV29-1 with TRBJ2-7, with 8 nucleotides matching TRBD1. The CDR3 totals 12 residues. CDR1 and CDR2 (germline): SQVTM, ANQGSEA. V trimming: 1 base; J trimming: 5 bases; junction bases outside the gene matches: 1. CDR3 region: CSVEGTGNEQYF. CDR3 nucleotide sequence: TGCAGCGTTGAAGGGACAGGGAACGAGCAGTACTTC.